This T cell receptor (beta chain) is drawn from a study of human T cells and chemical hapten exposure. Time point defined: pre-sensitization, week 0. Treatment specified: therapeutic diphenylcyclopropenone sensitization with weekly scalp DPC. This clonotype was seen repeatedly, ten times or more. In TCRdb, the RACE reads were re-called with MiXCR into one record per CDR3 protein. Among 40,000 or so distinct CDR3 sequences listed, approximately 10% were seen once. Trimming removed 3 bases from V and 1 base from J, with 12 bases in between. The CDR3 is 15 residues long. CDR1 is SGHTA and CDR2 is FQGTGA in the germline V gene.

This clonotype was sampled from a man between 25 and 39 years old with alopecia areata. Some clones in this sample may be carry-over from other donors' samples. The starting material was whole blood, obtained in connection with sensitization to the hapten diphenylcyclopropenone (DPC). The chain combines TRBV7-3 with TRBJ1-1; the D gene is possibly TRBD1 (6 bases). CDR3 DNA: TGTGCCAGCAGCTTGGTCGGACAGCAGAACACTGAAGCTTTCTTT. Translation: CASSLVGQQNTEAFF.